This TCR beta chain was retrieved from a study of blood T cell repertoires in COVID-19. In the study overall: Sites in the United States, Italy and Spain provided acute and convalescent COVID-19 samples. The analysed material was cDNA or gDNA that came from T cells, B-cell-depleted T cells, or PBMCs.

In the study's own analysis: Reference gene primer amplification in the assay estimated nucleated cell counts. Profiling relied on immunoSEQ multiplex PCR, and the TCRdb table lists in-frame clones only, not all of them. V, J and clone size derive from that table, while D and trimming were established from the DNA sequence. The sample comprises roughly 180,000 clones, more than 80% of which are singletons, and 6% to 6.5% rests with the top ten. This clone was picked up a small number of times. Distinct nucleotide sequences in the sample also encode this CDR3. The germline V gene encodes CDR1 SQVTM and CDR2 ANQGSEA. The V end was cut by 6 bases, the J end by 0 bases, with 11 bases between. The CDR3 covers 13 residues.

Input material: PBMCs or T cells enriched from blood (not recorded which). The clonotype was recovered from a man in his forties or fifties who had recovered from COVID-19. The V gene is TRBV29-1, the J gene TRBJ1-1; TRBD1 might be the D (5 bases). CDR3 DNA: TGCAGCGTAACCGGACATTTGAACACTGAAGCTTTCTTT. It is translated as CSVTGHLNTEAFF.